A selection of T cell receptor beta chains follows, all from one sample in a study of blood T cell repertoires in COVID-19. Here immunoSEQ multiplex PCR was the method, and the copy in TCRdb shows in-frame clones only, minus some. The top ten clones hold more than 35% of a sample with 100,000 to 150,000 clones, about 79% of them seen once. Material: peripheral blood. The receptors shown here come from a man in his forties with active or convalescent COVID-19. The CDR3 runs from the conserved cysteine through the conserved F or W. Each record gives: CDR3 length, V gene, J gene, clone size, D gene, CDR3 protein, CDR3 DNA. The D gene is left open where the match is weak. Clone sizes are given selectively: once, few, many, or a class where the clone is expanded.

cdr3_length: 12; v_call: TRBV2; j_call: TRBJ1-1; clone_size: NA; d_call: NA; cdr3_aa: CASRQPNTEAFF; cdr3_nt: TGTGCCAGCAGACAGCCTAACACTGAAGCTTTCTTT
cdr3_length: 14; v_call: TRBV6-5; j_call: TRBJ1-2; clone_size: NA; d_call: TRBD1; cdr3_aa: CASSPGTGYYGYTF; cdr3_nt: TGTGCCAGCAGTCCCGGGACAGGGTACTATGGCTACACCTTC
cdr3_length: 14; v_call: TRBV28; j_call: TRBJ1-1; clone_size: NA; d_call: NA; cdr3_aa: CASRAQGLSTEAFF; cdr3_nt: TGTGCCAGCAGGGCACAGGGTTTGTCCACTGAAGCTTTCTTT
cdr3_length: 13; v_call: TRBV7-9; j_call: TRBJ2-7; clone_size: NA; d_call: NA; cdr3_aa: CASSRSQGHEQYF; cdr3_nt: TGTGCCAGCAGCCGATCGCAGGGCCACGAGCAGTACTTC
cdr3_length: 15; v_call: TRBV30; j_call: TRBJ2-5; clone_size: NA; d_call: NA; cdr3_aa: CAWSPVGPARETQYF; cdr3_nt: TGTGCCTGGAGCCCAGTGGGCCCCGCACGGGAGACCCAGTACTTC
cdr3_length: 13; v_call: TRBV30; j_call: TRBJ1-1; clone_size: NA; d_call: NA; cdr3_aa: CAWSGPPGAEAFF; cdr3_nt: TGTGCCTGGAGCGGACCCCCGGGGGCTGAAGCTTTCTTT
cdr3_length: 14; v_call: TRBV2; j_call: TRBJ1-1; clone_size: NA; d_call: NA; cdr3_aa: CASRIRRLNTEAFF; cdr3_nt: TGTGCCAGCAGGATCAGGCGACTGAACACTGAAGCTTTCTTT
cdr3_length: 14; v_call: TRBV2; j_call: TRBJ1-2; clone_size: NA; d_call: TRBD1; cdr3_aa: CASSEGGQGGGYTF; cdr3_nt: TGTGCCAGCAGTGAAGGTGGACAGGGAGGTGGCTACACCTTC
cdr3_length: 14; v_call: TRBV11-2; j_call: TRBJ2-2; clone_size: NA; d_call: NA; cdr3_aa: CASSHRTYTGELFF; cdr3_nt: TGTGCCAGCAGCCATAGGACATACACCGGGGAGCTGTTTTTT
cdr3_length: 18; v_call: TRBV9; j_call: TRBJ1-4; clone_size: NA; d_call: TRBD1; cdr3_aa: CASSVDAGGGWANEKLFF; cdr3_nt: TGTGCCAGCAGCGTAGACGCAGGGGGTGGTTGGGCTAATGAAAAACTGTTTTTT
cdr3_length: 12; v_call: TRBV12-3/TRBV12-4; j_call: TRBJ1-3; clone_size: NA; d_call: NA; cdr3_aa: CASSPKGNTIYF; cdr3_nt: TGTGCCAGCAGCCCTAAGGGAAACACCATATATTTT
cdr3_length: 15; v_call: TRBV5-1; j_call: TRBJ2-1; clone_size: NA; d_call: TRBD2; cdr3_aa: CASSLAVAGGSEQFF; cdr3_nt: TGCGCCAGCAGCTTGGCAGTAGCGGGAGGCTCTGAGCAGTTCTTC
cdr3_length: 17; v_call: TRBV7-3; j_call: TRBJ2-6; clone_size: NA; d_call: TRBD1; cdr3_aa: CASSPPGQGSGANVLTF; cdr3_nt: TGTGCCAGCAGCCCGCCGGGACAGGGGTCTGGGGCCAACGTCCTGACTTTC
cdr3_length: 15; v_call: TRBV19; j_call: TRBJ1-6; clone_size: NA; d_call: NA; cdr3_aa: CASSISGQLGRPLHF; cdr3_nt: TGTGCCAGTAGTATTTCGGGTCAATTAGGTCGGCCCCTCCACTTT
cdr3_length: 14; v_call: TRBV29-1; j_call: TRBJ2-3; clone_size: NA; d_call: NA; cdr3_aa: CSVEGQVSTDTQYF; cdr3_nt: TGCAGCGTTGAAGGACAGGTTAGCACAGATACGCAGTATTTT
cdr3_length: 13; v_call: TRBV2; j_call: TRBJ1-2; clone_size: NA; d_call: NA; cdr3_aa: CASMPLTGRGYTF; cdr3_nt: TGTGCCAGCATGCCCCTCACAGGGCGCGGCTACACCTTC
cdr3_length: 13; v_call: TRBV3-1/TRBV3-2; j_call: TRBJ1-1; clone_size: NA; d_call: NA; cdr3_aa: CASSLSEGTEAFF; cdr3_nt: TGTGCCAGCAGCCTATCCGAGGGAACTGAAGCTTTCTTT
cdr3_length: 13; v_call: TRBV12-3/TRBV12-4; j_call: TRBJ1-1; clone_size: NA; d_call: NA; cdr3_aa: CASSWRGAGEAFF; cdr3_nt: TGTGCCAGCAGTTGGAGGGGAGCTGGTGAAGCTTTCTTT
cdr3_length: 16; v_call: TRBV3-1/TRBV3-2; j_call: TRBJ2-2; clone_size: NA; d_call: TRBD1; cdr3_aa: CASSRQTGANTGELFF; cdr3_nt: TGTGCCAGCAGCCGTCAAACAGGGGCGAACACCGGGGAGCTGTTTTTT
cdr3_length: 14; v_call: TRBV3-1/TRBV3-2; j_call: TRBJ2-7; clone_size: NA; d_call: TRBD1; cdr3_aa: CASSQSLGQGGQYF; cdr3_nt: TGTGCCAGCAGCCAATCCTTGGGACAGGGTGGGCAGTACTTC
cdr3_length: 11; v_call: TRBV19; j_call: TRBJ2-1; clone_size: NA; d_call: NA; cdr3_aa: CASLMEDEQFF; cdr3_nt: TGTGCCAGTTTAATGGAGGATGAGCAGTTCTTC
cdr3_length: 15; v_call: TRBV30; j_call: TRBJ1-1; clone_size: NA; d_call: NA; cdr3_aa: CAWSVGGVRNTEAFF; cdr3_nt: TGTGCCTGGAGTGTAGGGGGAGTTAGGAACACTGAAGCTTTCTTT
cdr3_length: 15; v_call: TRBV10-2; j_call: TRBJ2-7; clone_size: NA; d_call: NA; cdr3_aa: CASSEGRASSYEQYF; cdr3_nt: TGCGCCAGCAGTGAGGGGCGGGCCAGCTCCTACGAGCAGTACTTC
cdr3_length: 14; v_call: TRBV3-1/TRBV3-2; j_call: TRBJ2-7; clone_size: NA; d_call: TRBD2; cdr3_aa: CASSLNGRRDEQYF; cdr3_nt: TGTGCCAGCAGCCTCAACGGGAGGCGGGACGAGCAGTACTTC
cdr3_length: 12; v_call: TRBV13; j_call: TRBJ2-3; clone_size: NA; d_call: NA; cdr3_aa: CASTSPGDTQYF; cdr3_nt: TGTGCCAGCACCTCCCCTGGCGATACGCAGTATTTT
cdr3_length: 14; v_call: TRBV27; j_call: TRBJ1-5; clone_size: few; d_call: TRBD1; cdr3_aa: CASSSQGASQPQHF; cdr3_nt: TGTGCCAGCAGTTCACAGGGGGCAAGTCAGCCCCAGCATTTT
cdr3_length: 14; v_call: TRBV19; j_call: TRBJ2-6; clone_size: NA; d_call: NA; cdr3_aa: CASRAGYGANVLTF; cdr3_nt: TGTGCCAGCAGAGCAGGTTATGGGGCCAACGTCCTGACTTTC
cdr3_length: 16; v_call: TRBV30; j_call: TRBJ2-2; clone_size: NA; d_call: TRBD2; cdr3_aa: CATTLLAGVSTGELFF; cdr3_nt: TGTGCCACCACGCTCCTAGCGGGAGTGAGCACCGGGGAGCTGTTTTTT
cdr3_length: 14; v_call: TRBV6-6; j_call: TRBJ1-1; clone_size: NA; d_call: NA; cdr3_aa: CASSYAQQNTEAFF; cdr3_nt: TGTGCCAGCAGTTACGCACAGCAGAACACTGAAGCTTTCTTT
cdr3_length: 14; v_call: TRBV5-1; j_call: TRBJ1-1; clone_size: NA; d_call: TRBD1; cdr3_aa: CASSLDGQGIGAFF; cdr3_nt: TGCGCCAGCAGCTTGGATGGACAGGGGATTGGGGCTTTCTTT
cdr3_length: 16; v_call: TRBV3-1/TRBV3-2; j_call: TRBJ1-2; clone_size: NA; d_call: NA; cdr3_aa: CASSQASGASLYGYTF; cdr3_nt: TGTGCCAGCAGCCAAGCATCAGGGGCGTCCCTCTATGGCTACACCTTC
cdr3_length: 13; v_call: TRBV6-5; j_call: TRBJ1-5; clone_size: many; d_call: TRBD1; cdr3_aa: CATQGNSNQPQHF; cdr3_nt: TGTGCCACACAGGGGAATAGCAATCAGCCCCAGCATTTT
cdr3_length: 13; v_call: TRBV24-1; j_call: TRBJ2-2; clone_size: NA; d_call: TRBD2; cdr3_aa: CATGLAPPGELFF; cdr3_nt: TGTGCCACGGGACTAGCGCCCCCCGGGGAGCTGTTTTTT
cdr3_length: 17; v_call: TRBV18; j_call: TRBJ1-6; clone_size: NA; d_call: NA; cdr3_aa: CASSPQGWGSYNSPLHF; cdr3_nt: TGTGCCAGCTCACCTCAGGGATGGGGCTCCTATAATTCACCCCTCCACTTT
cdr3_length: 14; v_call: TRBV24-1; j_call: TRBJ2-1; clone_size: NA; d_call: NA; cdr3_aa: CATSREWGGNEQFF; cdr3_nt: TGTGCCACCAGTCGGGAGTGGGGCGGGAATGAGCAGTTCTTC
cdr3_length: 14; v_call: TRBV7-6; j_call: TRBJ2-1; clone_size: few; d_call: NA; cdr3_aa: CASSLGSGINEQFF; cdr3_nt: TGTGCCAGCAGCTTAGGGTCAGGGATCAATGAGCAGTTCTTC
cdr3_length: 15; v_call: TRBV6-5; j_call: TRBJ2-3; clone_size: NA; d_call: TRBD1; cdr3_aa: CASKIGTGKTDTQYF; cdr3_nt: TGTGCCAGCAAAATCGGGACAGGGAAAACAGATACGCAGTATTTT
cdr3_length: 13; v_call: TRBV28; j_call: TRBJ2-4; clone_size: NA; d_call: NA; cdr3_aa: CASSLAGINIQYF; cdr3_nt: TGTGCCAGCAGCTTAGCAGGGATAAACATTCAGTACTTC
cdr3_length: 15; v_call: TRBV9; j_call: TRBJ2-5; clone_size: once; d_call: NA; cdr3_aa: CASSVGGQIQETQYF; cdr3_nt: TGTGCCAGCAGCGTAGGGGGGCAGATCCAAGAGACCCAGTACTTC
cdr3_length: 15; v_call: TRBV5-4; j_call: TRBJ1-2; clone_size: NA; d_call: TRBD1; cdr3_aa: CASSFSAGTGGSYTF; cdr3_nt: TGTGCCAGCAGCTTCTCAGCCGGGACAGGGGGCAGCTACACCTTC
cdr3_length: 13; v_call: TRBV7-2; j_call: TRBJ1-4; clone_size: NA; d_call: NA; cdr3_aa: CASSLQGNEKLFF; cdr3_nt: TGTGCCAGCAGCTTACAGGGGAATGAAAAACTGTTTTTT
cdr3_length: 14; v_call: TRBV7-7; j_call: TRBJ2-2; clone_size: NA; d_call: NA; cdr3_aa: CASSLIGSTGELFF; cdr3_nt: TGTGCTAGCAGCTTAATAGGGAGCACCGGGGAGCTGTTTTTT
cdr3_length: 14; v_call: TRBV3-1/TRBV3-2; j_call: TRBJ1-2; clone_size: NA; d_call: NA; cdr3_aa: CASSQRTGVRGYTF; cdr3_nt: TGTGCCAGCAGCCAACGAACGGGGGTTCGTGGCTACACCTTC
cdr3_length: 15; v_call: TRBV5-6; j_call: TRBJ1-6; clone_size: few; d_call: NA; cdr3_aa: CASSLRALYNSPLHF; cdr3_nt: TGTGCCAGCAGCTTGAGAGCCCTCTATAATTCACCCCTCCACTTT
cdr3_length: 15; v_call: TRBV7-6; j_call: TRBJ2-4; clone_size: NA; d_call: TRBD2; cdr3_aa: CASSPGGPAKNIQYF; cdr3_nt: TGTGCCAGCAGCCCGGGGGGGCCGGCCAAAAACATTCAGTACTTC
cdr3_length: 12; v_call: TRBV30; j_call: TRBJ2-7; clone_size: NA; d_call: TRBD1; cdr3_aa: CAWGERDRALYF; cdr3_nt: TGTGCCTGGGGAGAAAGGGACAGGGCATTGTACTTC
cdr3_length: 14; v_call: TRBV5-5; j_call: TRBJ2-7; clone_size: NA; d_call: NA; cdr3_aa: CASSSGEGLYEQYF; cdr3_nt: TGTGCCAGCAGCTCAGGGGAGGGACTCTACGAGCAGTACTTC
cdr3_length: 14; v_call: TRBV9; j_call: TRBJ1-3; clone_size: NA; d_call: TRBD1; cdr3_aa: CASSVGTVGNTIYF; cdr3_nt: TGTGCCAGCAGCGTCGGGACAGTTGGAAACACCATATATTTT
cdr3_length: 16; v_call: TRBV7-2; j_call: TRBJ2-3; clone_size: NA; d_call: TRBD2; cdr3_aa: CASSQGLARNTDTQYF; cdr3_nt: TGTGCCAGCAGCCAAGGACTAGCGAGAAACACAGATACGCAGTATTTT
cdr3_length: 14; v_call: TRBV5-1; j_call: TRBJ1-1; clone_size: NA; d_call: TRBD1; cdr3_aa: CASSRGTGSTEAFF; cdr3_nt: TGCGCCAGCAGCCGAGGGACAGGGTCCACTGAAGCTTTCTTT
cdr3_length: 14; v_call: TRBV18; j_call: TRBJ1-3; clone_size: NA; d_call: NA; cdr3_aa: CASSTTGSGNTIYF; cdr3_nt: TGTGCCAGCTCAACAACAGGGTCTGGAAACACCATATATTTT
cdr3_length: 14; v_call: TRBV27; j_call: TRBJ1-2; clone_size: NA; d_call: TRBD1; cdr3_aa: CASSMTGGDYGYTF; cdr3_nt: TGTGCCAGCAGTATGACAGGGGGGGACTATGGCTACACCTTC
cdr3_length: 15; v_call: TRBV9; j_call: TRBJ1-1; clone_size: NA; d_call: NA; cdr3_aa: CASSVGGGVNTEAFF; cdr3_nt: TGTGCCAGCAGCGTAGGTGGAGGGGTGAACACTGAAGCTTTCTTT
cdr3_length: 16; v_call: TRBV19; j_call: TRBJ2-4; clone_size: NA; d_call: TRBD1; cdr3_aa: CASSPVLRAGGNIQYF; cdr3_nt: TGTGCCAGTAGTCCAGTATTGAGGGCAGGGGGCAACATTCAGTACTTC
cdr3_length: 14; v_call: TRBV29-1; j_call: TRBJ2-5; clone_size: NA; d_call: TRBD1; cdr3_aa: CSVVGQGNQETQYF; cdr3_nt: TGCAGCGTAGTGGGACAGGGAAACCAAGAGACCCAGTACTTC
cdr3_length: 15; v_call: TRBV30; j_call: TRBJ1-5; clone_size: NA; d_call: NA; cdr3_aa: CAWSVPGAGNQPQHF; cdr3_nt: TGTGCCTGGAGTGTACCAGGGGCGGGCAATCAGCCCCAGCATTTT
cdr3_length: 15; v_call: TRBV4-3; j_call: TRBJ2-5; clone_size: once; d_call: TRBD2; cdr3_aa: CASSQDLKLAETQYF; cdr3_nt: TGCGCCAGCAGCCAAGATTTAAAACTAGCGGAGACCCAGTACTTC